Listed below are T cell receptor beta chains from one sample, sequenced in a study of blood T cell repertoires in COVID-19. Using immunoSEQ multiplex PCR, the repertoire was profiled, and TCRdb retains in-frame clones only, with some absent. The sample contains about 100,000 clones, less than 85% of which appear only once. The material sequenced was peripheral blood. Every receptor here comes from a woman aged 40 to 49 with acute or convalescent COVID-19. Each CDR3 is given with its conserved first and last residue. Each record gives: D gene, clone size, V gene, J gene, CDR3 protein, CDR3 DNA. D genes are given only for firm matches. Clone size is given for some rows only: seen once, a few or many times, or a class if the clone is expanded.

>-|few|TRBV20-1|TRBJ2-2
CSASRGTNTGELFF
TGCAGTGCTAGTCGGGGGACGAACACCGGGGAGCTGTTTTTT
>-|-|TRBV10-1|TRBJ2-7
CASSLRRGPLLSYEQYF
TGCGCCAGCAGTCTCCGGAGGGGACCATTGCTCTCCTACGAGCAGTACTTC
>TRBD1|-|TRBV30|TRBJ1-5
CAWSVQGGTGNQPQHF
TGTGCCTGGAGTGTACAGGGGGGTACGGGCAATCAGCCCCAGCATTTT
>TRBD1|-|TRBV6-5|TRBJ2-7
CASSSDRGTIYEQYF
TGTGCCAGCAGTTCTGACAGGGGAACTATCTACGAGCAGTACTTC
>-|-|TRBV28|TRBJ2-7
CASSPRFRNSYEQYF
TGTGCCAGCAGCCCTAGGTTTCGAAACTCCTACGAGCAGTACTTC
>TRBD1|-|TRBV2|TRBJ1-6
CASSKEQGSSYNSPLHF
TGTGCCAGCAGTAAAGAACAGGGGAGCTCCTATAATTCACCCCTCCACTTT
>TRBD1|-|TRBV4-3|TRBJ1-2
CASSQDWGTGFNYGYTF
TGCGCCAGCAGCCAAGATTGGGGGACAGGATTTAACTATGGCTACACCTTC
>-|-|TRBV19|TRBJ1-6
CASRETQGRSPLHF
TGTGCCAGTAGGGAAACACAGGGCAGGTCACCCCTCCACTTT
>-|-|TRBV4-1|TRBJ2-3
CASSLDYRLGADTQYF
TGCGCCAGCAGCCTGGACTACCGGCTTGGGGCAGATACGCAGTATTTT
>-|-|TRBV3-1/TRBV3-2|TRBJ2-1
CASSQGFWGSEQFF
TGTGCCAGCAGCCAAGGTTTTTGGGGCAGTGAGCAGTTCTTC
>-|-|TRBV6-6|TRBJ2-7
CASSTAYEQYF
TGTGCCAGCAGTACGGCCTACGAGCAGTACTTC
>TRBD2|few|TRBV6-5|TRBJ2-1
CASMRGGNENEQFF
TGTGCCAGCATGCGGGGGGGCAACGAGAATGAGCAGTTCTTC
>TRBD1|-|TRBV10-3|TRBJ1-2
CAISERGQGVLYGYTF
TGTGCCATCAGTGAGAGGGGACAGGGAGTACTCTATGGCTACACCTTC
>TRBD1|-|TRBV6-1|TRBJ2-5
CASSASPDRVEETQYF
TGTGCCAGCAGTGCGTCTCCGGACAGGGTAGAAGAGACCCAGTACTTC
>-|-|TRBV2|TRBJ1-4
CASSGQTDSGEKLFF
TGTGCCAGCAGCGGACAGACAGACTCGGGTGAAAAACTGTTTTTT
>-|few|TRBV7-9|TRBJ2-1
CASDLKRTGGYNEQFF
TGTGCCAGCGACTTAAAGAGGACAGGAGGGTACAATGAGCAGTTCTTC
>TRBD1|-|TRBV7-9|TRBJ1-2
CASSSPGTGGGSGYTF
TGTGCCAGCAGCTCCCCCGGGACAGGGGGCGGTAGCGGCTACACCTTC
>TRBD2|few|TRBV3-1/TRBV3-2|TRBJ2-3
CASSPSGGVTDTQYF
TGTGCCAGCAGCCCTAGCGGGGGGGTCACAGATACGCAGTATTTT
>-|-|TRBV20-1|TRBJ2-7
CSASFGGTYEQYF
TGCAGTGCTAGTTTCGGAGGAACCTACGAGCAGTACTTC
>-|-|TRBV23-1|TRBJ2-7
CASRENGAGASYEQYF
TGCGCCAGCAGGGAGAATGGGGCAGGGGCGTCCTACGAGCAGTACTTC
>TRBD1|-|TRBV2|TRBJ2-7
CASRETGGLEQYF
TGTGCCAGCAGAGAGACAGGGGGCCTTGAGCAGTACTTC
>TRBD2|-|TRBV5-1|TRBJ2-3
CASSLGLAGTSTDTQYF
TGCGCCAGCAGCTTGGGACTAGCGGGGACTAGCACAGATACGCAGTATTTT
>-|-|TRBV6-4|TRBJ2-1
CASSQQAGGYNEQFF
TGTGCCAGCAGCCAACAGGCAGGCGGCTACAATGAGCAGTTCTTC
>TRBD1|-|TRBV3-1/TRBV3-2|TRBJ1-6
CASSPRQGSSPLHF
TGTGCCAGCAGCCCCAGACAGGGTAGTTCACCCCTCCACTTT
>-|-|TRBV6-1|TRBJ2-2
CASSGRSSPDHTGELFF
TGTGCCAGCAGTGGACGCAGTAGCCCCGATCACACCGGGGAGCTGTTTTTT
>-|-|TRBV6-5|TRBJ1-6
CASGRTDTTNSPLHF
TGTGCCAGCGGCCGGACAGACACAACTAATTCACCCCTCCACTTT
>-|-|TRBV20-1|TRBJ1-1
CSASNSRNTEAFF
TGCAGTGCTAGTAACAGTAGAAACACTGAAGCTTTCTTT
>TRBD2|-|TRBV7-8|TRBJ2-5
CASRVGTSGEETQYF
TGTGCCAGCAGGGTCGGGACTAGCGGGGAAGAGACCCAGTACTTC
>TRBD2|-|TRBV9|TRBJ2-5
CASSVGIAGAGVETQYF
TGTGCCAGCAGCGTTGGGATAGCGGGGGCTGGCGTGGAGACCCAGTACTTC
>-|-|TRBV10-2|TRBJ1-6
CASSESTVYSPLHF
TGCGCCAGCAGTGAGTCGACAGTATATTCACCCCTCCACTTT
>-|-|TRBV7-2|TRBJ2-5
CASRPYSVQETQYF
TGTGCCAGCAGACCGTATAGCGTGCAAGAGACCCAGTACTTC
>-|-|TRBV7-2|TRBJ2-2
CASSLYAGAGGELFF
TGTGCCAGCAGCTTATATGCGGGGGCGGGCGGGGAGCTGTTTTTT